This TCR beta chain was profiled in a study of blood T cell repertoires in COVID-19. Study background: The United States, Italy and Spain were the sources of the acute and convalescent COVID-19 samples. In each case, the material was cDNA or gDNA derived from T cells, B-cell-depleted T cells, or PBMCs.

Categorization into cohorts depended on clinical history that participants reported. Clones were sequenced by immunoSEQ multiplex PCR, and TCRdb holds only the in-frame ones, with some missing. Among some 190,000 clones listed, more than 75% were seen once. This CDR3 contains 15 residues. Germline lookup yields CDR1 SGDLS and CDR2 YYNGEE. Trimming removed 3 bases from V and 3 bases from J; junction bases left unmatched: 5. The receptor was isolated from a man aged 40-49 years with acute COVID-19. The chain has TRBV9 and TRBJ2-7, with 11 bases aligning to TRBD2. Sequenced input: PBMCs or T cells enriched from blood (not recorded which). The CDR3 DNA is TGTGCCAGCAGCGCCTCACTAGCGGGAGACTACGAGCAGTACTTC. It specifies CASSASLAGDYEQYF. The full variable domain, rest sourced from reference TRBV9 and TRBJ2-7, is DSGVTQTPKHLITATGQRVTLRCSPRSGDLSVYWYQQSLDQGLQFLIQYYNGEERAKGNILERFSAQQFPDLHSELNLSSLELGDSALYFCASSASLAGDYEQYFGPGTRLTVT.